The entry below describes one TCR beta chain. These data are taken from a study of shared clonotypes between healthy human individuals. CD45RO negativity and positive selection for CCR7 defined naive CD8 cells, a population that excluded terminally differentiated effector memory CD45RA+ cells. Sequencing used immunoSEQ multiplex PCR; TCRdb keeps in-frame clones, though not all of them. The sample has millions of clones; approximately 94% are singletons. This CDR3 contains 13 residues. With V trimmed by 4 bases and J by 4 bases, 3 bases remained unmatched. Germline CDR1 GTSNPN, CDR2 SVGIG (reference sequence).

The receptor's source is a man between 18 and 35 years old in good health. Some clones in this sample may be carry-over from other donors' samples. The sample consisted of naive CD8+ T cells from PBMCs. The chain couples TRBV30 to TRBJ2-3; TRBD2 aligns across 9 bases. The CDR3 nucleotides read TGTGCCTGGACACTAGCGGGCCCAGATACGCAGTATTTT. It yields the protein CAWTLAGPDTQYF.